These 6 T cell receptor beta chains were sequenced from one sample in a study of blood T cell repertoires in COVID-19. Profiled with immunoSEQ multiplex PCR; TCRdb holds only in-frame clones, not every one. The table shows some 150,000 clones, with about 85% occurring only once. Sequencing was carried out using peripheral blood. The receptors shown here come from a human donor with acute or convalescent COVID-19. The donor label of this sample is uncertain.

The chain employs TRBV18 and TRBJ1-5; 11 nucleotides line up with TRBD1. V dropped 3 bases and J dropped 6; count of bases not matched to a gene: 4. The CDR3 is 15 residues long. Germline V gives CDR1 KGHSH, CDR2 LQKENI. This chain's CDR3 is CASSPGQGARQPQHF. CDR3 in DNA: TGTGCCAGCTCACCCGGACAGGGGGCTCGTCAGCCCCAGCATTTT.

CDR3 sequence (DNA): TGTGCCAGCAGTAGACACAGCACAGATACGCAGTATTTT. Its protein product is CASSRHSTDTQYF. The rearrangement joins TRBV27 to TRBJ2-3; no reliable D call. Germline V gene data show CDR1 as MNHEY and CDR2 as SMNVEV (reference sequence). This CDR3 has 13 residues. Trimming stripped 5 bases from V and 0 bases from J, with 6 bases between.

The V gene is TRBV19, the J gene TRBJ1-5; D might be TRBD1 (5 bases). This CDR3 spans 13 amino acids. CDR1 and CDR2 from the germline V gene are LNHDA and SQIVND (reference sequence). V was pared by 5 bases and J by 3 bases, with 8 bases between. CDR3 region: CASSQGANQPQHF. CDR3 sequence (DNA): TGTGCCAGTAGTCAGGGTGCCAATCAGCCCCAGCATTTT.

The chain recombines TRBV6-5 with TRBJ1-2; 7 bases map to TRBD1. Germline loops: CDR1 MNHEY, CDR2 SVGAGI. CDR3 size: 14 residues. Unmatched junction bases numbered 8, after V lost 9 bases and J lost 1 base. The CDR3 is CASCRQGSNYGYTF. CDR3 sequence (DNA): TGTGCCAGTTGTCGACAGGGTAGTAACTATGGCTACACCTTC.

For this clone: A much larger clone differs by one base, so this may be a read error. This chain joins TRBV2 and TRBJ1-1, with D hard to call. With 5 bases removed from V and 0 bases from J, the gap between germline ends came to 4 bases. Germline V gives CDR1 SNHLY, CDR2 FYNNEI. The length of the CDR3 is 12 residues. The chain's CDR3 is CASSFMNTEAFF. The DNA for the CDR3 is TGTGCCAGCAGTTTCATGAACACTGAAGCTTTCTTT.

This rearrangement joins TRBV5-1 to TRBJ1-6; no firm D call. The V end was cut by 0 bases, the J end by 12 bases, with 10 bases between. CDR1 is SGHRS, CDR2 YFSETQ, per germline. The CDR3 totals 13 residues. CDR3 DNA: TGCGCCAGCAGCTTGGACAGTGTGCAACCCCTCCACTTT. Translating it yields CASSLDSVQPLHF.